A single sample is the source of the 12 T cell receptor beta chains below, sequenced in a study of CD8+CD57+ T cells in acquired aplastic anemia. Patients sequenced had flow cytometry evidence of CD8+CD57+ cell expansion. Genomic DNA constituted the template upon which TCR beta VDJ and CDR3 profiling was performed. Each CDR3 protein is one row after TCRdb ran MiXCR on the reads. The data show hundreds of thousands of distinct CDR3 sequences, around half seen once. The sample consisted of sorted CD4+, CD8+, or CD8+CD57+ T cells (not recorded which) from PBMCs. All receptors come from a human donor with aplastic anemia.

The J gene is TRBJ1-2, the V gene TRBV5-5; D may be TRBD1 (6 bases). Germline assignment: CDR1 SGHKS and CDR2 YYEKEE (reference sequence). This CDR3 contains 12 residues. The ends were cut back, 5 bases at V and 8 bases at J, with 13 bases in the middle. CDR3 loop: CASRGGLWGYTF. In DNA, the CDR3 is TGTGCCAGCAGGGGGGGCTTATGGGGCTACACCTTC. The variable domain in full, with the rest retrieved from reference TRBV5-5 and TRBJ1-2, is DAGVTQSPTHLIKTRGQQVTLRCSPISGHKSVSWYQQVLGQGPQFIFQYYEKEERGRGNFPDRFSARQFPNYSSELNVNALLLGDSALYLCASRGGLWGYTFGSGTRLTVV.

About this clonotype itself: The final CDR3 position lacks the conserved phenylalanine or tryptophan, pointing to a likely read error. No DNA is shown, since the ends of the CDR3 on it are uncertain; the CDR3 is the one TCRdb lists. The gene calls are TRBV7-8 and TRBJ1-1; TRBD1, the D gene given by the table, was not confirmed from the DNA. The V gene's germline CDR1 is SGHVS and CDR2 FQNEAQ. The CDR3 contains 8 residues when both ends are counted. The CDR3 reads CASSFGTG.

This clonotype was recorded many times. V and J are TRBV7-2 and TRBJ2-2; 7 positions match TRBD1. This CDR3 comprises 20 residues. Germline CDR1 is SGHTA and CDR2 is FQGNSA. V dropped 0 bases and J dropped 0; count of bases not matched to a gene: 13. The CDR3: CASSLAYRDSTTANTGELFF. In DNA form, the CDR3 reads TGTGCCAGCAGCTTAGCGTACCGGGACAGCACCACTGCGAACACCGGGGAGCTGTTTTTT.

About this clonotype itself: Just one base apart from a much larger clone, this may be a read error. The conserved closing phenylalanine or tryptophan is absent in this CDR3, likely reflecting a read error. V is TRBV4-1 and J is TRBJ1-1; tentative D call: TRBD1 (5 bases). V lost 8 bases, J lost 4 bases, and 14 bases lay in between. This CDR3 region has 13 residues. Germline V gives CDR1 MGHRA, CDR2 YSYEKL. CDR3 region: CASVVNGGTEAFS. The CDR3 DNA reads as TGCGCCAGCGTGGTGAATGGGGGCACTGAAGCTTTCTCT.

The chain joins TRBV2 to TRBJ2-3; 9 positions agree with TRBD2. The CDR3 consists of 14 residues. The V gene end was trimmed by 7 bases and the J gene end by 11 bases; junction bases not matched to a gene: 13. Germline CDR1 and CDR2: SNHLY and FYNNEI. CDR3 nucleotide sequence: TGTGCCAGCAATTTAGGGCGGGGGGGCAATGAGCAGTATTTT. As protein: CASNLGRGGNEQYF.

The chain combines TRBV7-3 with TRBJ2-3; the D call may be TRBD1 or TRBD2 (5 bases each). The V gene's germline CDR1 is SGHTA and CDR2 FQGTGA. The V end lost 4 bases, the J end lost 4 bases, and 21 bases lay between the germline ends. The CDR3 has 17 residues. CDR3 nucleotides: TGTGCCAGCAGCTCGGCTTGGGGACGGAGGACCGCAGATACGCAGTATTTT. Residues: CASSSAWGRRTADTQYF. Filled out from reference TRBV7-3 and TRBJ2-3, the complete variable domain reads GAGVSQTPSNKVTEKGKYVELRCDPISGHTALYWYRQSLGQGPEFLIYFQGTGAADDSGLPNDRFFAVRPEGSVSTLKIQRTERGDSAVYLCASSSAWGRRTADTQYFGPGTRLTVL.

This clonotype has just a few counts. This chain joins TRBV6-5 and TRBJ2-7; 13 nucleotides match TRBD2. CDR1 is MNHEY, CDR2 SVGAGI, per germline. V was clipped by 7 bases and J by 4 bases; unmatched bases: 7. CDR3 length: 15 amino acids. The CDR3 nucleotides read TGTGCCAGCACCGAAGGACTAGCGGGAGCGTACGAGCAGTACTTC. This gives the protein CASTEGLAGAYEQYF.

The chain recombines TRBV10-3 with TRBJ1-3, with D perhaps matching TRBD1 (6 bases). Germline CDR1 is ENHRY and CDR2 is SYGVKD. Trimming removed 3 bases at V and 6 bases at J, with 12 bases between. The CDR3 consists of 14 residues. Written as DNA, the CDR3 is TGTGCCATCAGTGATCCAGGGGAGGAAAACACCATATATTTT. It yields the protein CAISDPGEENTIYF.

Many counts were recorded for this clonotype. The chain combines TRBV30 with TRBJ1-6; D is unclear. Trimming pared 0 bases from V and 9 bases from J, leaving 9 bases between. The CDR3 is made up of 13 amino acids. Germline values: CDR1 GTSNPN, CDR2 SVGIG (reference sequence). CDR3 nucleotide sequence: TGTGCCTGGAGTGTACTGGAGGTTTCACCCCTCCACTTT. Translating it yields CAWSVLEVSPLHF.

The CDR3 region is CSVDAGRGNEQFF. In DNA, the CDR3 is TGCAGCGTTGATGCGGGAAGGGGCAATGAGCAGTTCTTC. The rearrangement joins TRBV29-1 to TRBJ2-1, with a tentative D call TRBD2 (6 bases). V lost 3 bases to trimming and J lost 6 bases, with 12 bases between them. The CDR3 has 13 amino acids. Per the germline V gene, CDR1 is SQVTM and CDR2 is ANQGSEA.

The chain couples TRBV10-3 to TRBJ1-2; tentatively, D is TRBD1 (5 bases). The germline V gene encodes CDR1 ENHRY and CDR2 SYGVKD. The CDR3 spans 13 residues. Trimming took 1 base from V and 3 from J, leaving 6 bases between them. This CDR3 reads CAISEFRDYGYTF. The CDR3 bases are TGTGCCATCAGTGAGTTCAGGGACTATGGCTACACCTTC.

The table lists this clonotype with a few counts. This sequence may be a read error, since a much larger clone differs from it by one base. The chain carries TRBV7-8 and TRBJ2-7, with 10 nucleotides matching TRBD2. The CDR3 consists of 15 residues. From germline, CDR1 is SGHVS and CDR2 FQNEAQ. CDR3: CAGSYLAGETYEQYF. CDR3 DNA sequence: TGTGCCGGCAGCTACCTAGCGGGGGAAACCTACGAGCAGTACTTC. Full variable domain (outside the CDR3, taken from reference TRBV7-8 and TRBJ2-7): GAGVSQSPRYKVAKRGQDVALRCDPISGHVSLFWYQQALGQGPEFLTYFQNEAQLDKSGLPSDRFFAERPEGSVSTLKIQRTQQEDSAVYLCAGSYLAGETYEQYFGPGTRLTVT.